What follows describes a single T cell receptor (beta chain). The germline gives CDR1 SEHNR, CDR2 FQNEAQ (reference sequence). V shed 5 bases and J shed 3 bases, with 10 bases lying between them. The CDR3 contains 13 residues. Participant reports of clinical history set cohort assignment. Per the original data handling: It was from reference gene primer amplification that nucleated cell counts were estimated. The protocol was immunoSEQ multiplex PCR, while the TCRdb copy is restricted to in-frame clones and leaves out a portion. That table is the source of V, J and clone size, and D and trimming were worked out from the DNA. Among some 460,000 clones listed, approximately 86% were seen once. These data originate in a study of blood T cell repertoires in COVID-19. Study in general: From T cells, B-cell-depleted T cells, or PBMCs came the material, which was cDNA or gDNA.

The genes are TRBV7-9 and TRBJ1-1; no reliable D call. The sample comprised PBMCs or T cells enriched from blood (not recorded which). The clonotype originates from a woman aged 18-29 years who had recovered from COVID-19. DNA for the CDR3: TGTGCCAGCAGCCCCCCAACGGACACTGAAGCTTTCTTT. It specifies CASSPPTDTEAFF.